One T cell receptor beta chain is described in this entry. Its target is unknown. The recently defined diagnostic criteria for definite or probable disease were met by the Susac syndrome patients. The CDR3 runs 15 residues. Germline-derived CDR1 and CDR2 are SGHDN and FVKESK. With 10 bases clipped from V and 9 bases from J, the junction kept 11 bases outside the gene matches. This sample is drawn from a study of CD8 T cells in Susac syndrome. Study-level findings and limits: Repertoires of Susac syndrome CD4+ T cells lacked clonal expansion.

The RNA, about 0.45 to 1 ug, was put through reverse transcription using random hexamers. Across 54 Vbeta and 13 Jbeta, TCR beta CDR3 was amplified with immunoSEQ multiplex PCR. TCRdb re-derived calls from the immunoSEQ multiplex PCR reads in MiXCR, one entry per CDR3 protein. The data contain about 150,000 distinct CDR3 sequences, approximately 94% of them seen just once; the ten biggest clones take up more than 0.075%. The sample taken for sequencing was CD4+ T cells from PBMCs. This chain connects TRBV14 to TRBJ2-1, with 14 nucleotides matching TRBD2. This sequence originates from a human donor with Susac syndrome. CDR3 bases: TGTGCCACCACTGAGGGACTAGCGGGAGTTGGTGAGCAGTTCTTC. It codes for CATTEGLAGVGEQFF.